This TCR beta chain comes out of a study of regulatory T cells in long-lasting Graves disease. iRepertoire HTBI primers and Arm-PCR of CDR3 regions built TCR beta libraries. TCRdb re-called the multiplex PCR reads with MiXCR, one entry per CDR3 protein. Of approximately 390,000 distinct CDR3 sequences in the sample, about 16% were seen once. Germline CDR1 is MDHEN and CDR2 is SYDVKM. The trim removed 4 bases at V and 2 bases at J, leaving 7 bases unmatched. The CDR3 length is 16 residues. The time point denotes: newly diagnosed GD, antithyroid drugs for less than 3 months. Making the TCR library involved RNA that had been extracted from PBMCs. At least ten counts were recorded for this clonotype. The data also belong to a second study, concerning T cells in Graves' hyperthyroidism and ophthalmopathy.

The TCR comes from a woman between 18 and 29 years old with Graves disease. The chain recombines TRBV28 with TRBJ2-7, with 11 bases lining up with TRBD2. The sample was peripheral blood mononuclear cells (PBMCs), taken at new diagnosis, from a patient treated with antithyroid drugs. CDR3 residues: CASSSGPTSGAYEQYF. The CDR3 DNA reads as TGTGCCAGCAGTTCAGGGCCGACTAGCGGGGCCTACGAGCAGTACTTC.